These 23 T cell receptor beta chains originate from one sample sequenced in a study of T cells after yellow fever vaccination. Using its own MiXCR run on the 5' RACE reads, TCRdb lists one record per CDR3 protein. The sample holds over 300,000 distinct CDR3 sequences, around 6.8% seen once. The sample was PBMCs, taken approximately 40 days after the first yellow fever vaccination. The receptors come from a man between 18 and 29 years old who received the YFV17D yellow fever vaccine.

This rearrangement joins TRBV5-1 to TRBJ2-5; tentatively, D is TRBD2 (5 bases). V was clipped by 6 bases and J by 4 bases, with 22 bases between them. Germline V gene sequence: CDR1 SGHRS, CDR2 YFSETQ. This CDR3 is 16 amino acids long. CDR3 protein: CASTFGIGRKGETQYF. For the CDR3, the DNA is TGCGCCAGCACTTTCGGGATAGGGAGAAAGGGAGAGACCCAGTACTTC.

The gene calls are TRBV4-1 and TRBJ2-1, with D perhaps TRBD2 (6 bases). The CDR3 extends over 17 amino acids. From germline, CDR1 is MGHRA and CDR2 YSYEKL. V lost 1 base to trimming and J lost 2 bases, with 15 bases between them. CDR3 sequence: CASSQARGLKTYNEQFF. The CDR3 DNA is TGCGCCAGCAGCCAAGCCCGGGGACTTAAGACCTACAATGAGCAGTTCTTC.

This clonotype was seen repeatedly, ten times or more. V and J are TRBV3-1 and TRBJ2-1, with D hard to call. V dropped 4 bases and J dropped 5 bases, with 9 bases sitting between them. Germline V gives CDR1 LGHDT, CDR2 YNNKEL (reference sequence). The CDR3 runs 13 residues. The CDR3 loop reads CASSLPRDNEQFF. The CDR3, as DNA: TGTGCCAGCAGCCTGCCTAGAGACAATGAGCAGTTCTTC.

CDR3 DNA sequence: TGTGCCAGCAGTAAGGGACTAGCGTTCAGCACAGATACGCAGTATTTT. As protein: CASSKGLAFSTDTQYF. This sequence joins TRBV6-1 and TRBJ2-3; 10 bases are a match to TRBD2. The J segment lost 0 bases and the V segment lost 5 bases, leaving 5 bases of the junction unmatched. Germline V gene data show CDR1 as MNHNS and CDR2 as SASEGT. The CDR3 runs 16 residues.

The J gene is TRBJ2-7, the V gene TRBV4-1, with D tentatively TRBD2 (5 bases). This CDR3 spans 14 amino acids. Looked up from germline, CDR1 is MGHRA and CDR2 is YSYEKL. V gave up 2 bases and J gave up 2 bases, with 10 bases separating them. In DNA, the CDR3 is TGCGCCAGCAGCCAAATCCGGGATACCTACGAGCAGTACTTC. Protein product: CASSQIRDTYEQYF.

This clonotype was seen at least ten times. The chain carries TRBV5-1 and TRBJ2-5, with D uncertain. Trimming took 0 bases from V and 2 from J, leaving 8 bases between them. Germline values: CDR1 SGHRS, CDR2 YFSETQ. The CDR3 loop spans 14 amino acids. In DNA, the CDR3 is TGCGCCAGCAGCTTGGGGGGTAGACAAGAGACCCAGTACTTC. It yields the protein CASSLGGRQETQYF.

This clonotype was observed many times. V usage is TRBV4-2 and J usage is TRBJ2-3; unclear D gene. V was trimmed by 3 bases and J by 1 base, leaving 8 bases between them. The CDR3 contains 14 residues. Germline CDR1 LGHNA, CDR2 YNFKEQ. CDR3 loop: CASSQVQGTDTQYF. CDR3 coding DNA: TGTGCCAGCAGCCAGGTCCAGGGCACAGATACGCAGTATTTT.

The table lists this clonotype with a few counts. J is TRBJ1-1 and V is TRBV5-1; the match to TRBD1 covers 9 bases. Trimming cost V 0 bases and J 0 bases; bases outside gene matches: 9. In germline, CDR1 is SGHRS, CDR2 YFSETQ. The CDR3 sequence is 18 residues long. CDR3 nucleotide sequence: TGCGCCAGCAGCTTGGAACGGGACAGGGATAAAATGAACACTGAAGCTTTCTTT. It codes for CASSLERDRDKMNTEAFF.

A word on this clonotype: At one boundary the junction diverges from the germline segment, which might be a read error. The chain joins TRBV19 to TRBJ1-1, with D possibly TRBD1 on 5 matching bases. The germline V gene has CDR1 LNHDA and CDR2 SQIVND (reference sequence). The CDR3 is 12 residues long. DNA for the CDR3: TGTGCCAGTAAAATCGTTGGGGGTGAAACTTTCTTT. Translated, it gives CASKIVGGETFF. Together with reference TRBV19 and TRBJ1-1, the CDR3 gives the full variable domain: DGGITQSPKYLFRKEGQNVTLSCEQNLNHDAMYWYRQDPGQGLRLIYYSQIVNDFQKGDIAEGYSVSREKKESFPLTVTSAQKNPTAFYLCASKIVGGETFFGQGTRLTVV.

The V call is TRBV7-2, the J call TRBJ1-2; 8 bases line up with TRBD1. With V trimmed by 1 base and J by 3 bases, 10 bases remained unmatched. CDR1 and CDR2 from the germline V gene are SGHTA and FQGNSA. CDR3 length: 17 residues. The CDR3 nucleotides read TGTGCCAGCAGCTTAGTCTTCCGGACAGGGAGTCACTATGGCTACACCTTC. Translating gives CASSLVFRTGSHYGYTF. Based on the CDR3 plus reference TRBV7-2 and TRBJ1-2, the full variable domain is GAGVSQSPSNKVTEKGKDVELRCDPISGHTALYWYRQSLGQGLEFLIYFQGNSAPDKSGLPSDRFSAERTGGSVSTLTIQRTQQEDSAVYLCASSLVFRTGSHYGYTFGSGTRLTVV.

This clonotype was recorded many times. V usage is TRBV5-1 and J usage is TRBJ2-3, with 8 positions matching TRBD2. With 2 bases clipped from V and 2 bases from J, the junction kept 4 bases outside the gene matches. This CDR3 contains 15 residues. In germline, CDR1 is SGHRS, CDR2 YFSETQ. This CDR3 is CASSFGGENTDTQYF. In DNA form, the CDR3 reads TGCGCCAGCAGCTTCGGGGGGGAGAACACAGATACGCAGTATTTT.

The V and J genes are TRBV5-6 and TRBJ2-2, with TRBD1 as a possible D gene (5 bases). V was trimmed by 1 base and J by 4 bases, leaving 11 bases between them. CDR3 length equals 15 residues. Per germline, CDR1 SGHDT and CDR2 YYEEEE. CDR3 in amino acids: CASSLKQGTTGELFF. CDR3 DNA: TGTGCCAGCAGCTTGAAGCAGGGAACCACCGGGGAGCTGTTTTTT.

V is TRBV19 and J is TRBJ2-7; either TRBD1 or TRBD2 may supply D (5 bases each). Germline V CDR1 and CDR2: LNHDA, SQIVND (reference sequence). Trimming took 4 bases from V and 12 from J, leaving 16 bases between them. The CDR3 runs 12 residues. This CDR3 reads CASSTPRGPRYF. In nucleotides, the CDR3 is TGTGCCAGTAGTACACCACGGGGCCCCCGGTACTTC. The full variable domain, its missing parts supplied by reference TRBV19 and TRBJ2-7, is DGGITQSPKYLFRKEGQNVTLSCEQNLNHDAMYWYRQDPGQGLRLIYYSQIVNDFQKGDIAEGYSVSREKKESFPLTVTSAQKNPTAFYLCASSTPRGPRYFGPGTRLTVT.

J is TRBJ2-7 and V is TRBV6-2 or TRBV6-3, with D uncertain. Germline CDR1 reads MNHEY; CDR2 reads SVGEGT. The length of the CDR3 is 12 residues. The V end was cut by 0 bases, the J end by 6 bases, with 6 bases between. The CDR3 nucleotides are TGTGCCAGCAGTTACTCGCACGTCGAGCAGTACGTC. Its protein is CASSYSHVEQYV.

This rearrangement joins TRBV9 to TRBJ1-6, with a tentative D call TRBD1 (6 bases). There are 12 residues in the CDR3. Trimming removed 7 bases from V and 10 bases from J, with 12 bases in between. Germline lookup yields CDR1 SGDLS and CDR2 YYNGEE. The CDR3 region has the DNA TGTGCCAGCTTCATAAGGGGGTCACCCCTCCACTTT. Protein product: CASFIRGSPLHF.

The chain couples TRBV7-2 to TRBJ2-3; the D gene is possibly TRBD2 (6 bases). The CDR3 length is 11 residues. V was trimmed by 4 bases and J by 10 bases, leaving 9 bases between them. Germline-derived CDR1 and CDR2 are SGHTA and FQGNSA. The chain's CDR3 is CASSSSGAQYF. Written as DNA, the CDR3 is TGTGCCAGCAGCTCGTCGGGGGCGCAGTATTTT.

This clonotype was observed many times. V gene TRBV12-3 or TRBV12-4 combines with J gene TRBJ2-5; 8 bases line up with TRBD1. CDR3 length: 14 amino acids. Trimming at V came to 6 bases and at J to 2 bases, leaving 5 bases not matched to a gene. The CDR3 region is CASRPDRVQETQYF. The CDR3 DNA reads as TGTGCCAGCAGACCGGACAGGGTGCAAGAGACCCAGTACTTC.

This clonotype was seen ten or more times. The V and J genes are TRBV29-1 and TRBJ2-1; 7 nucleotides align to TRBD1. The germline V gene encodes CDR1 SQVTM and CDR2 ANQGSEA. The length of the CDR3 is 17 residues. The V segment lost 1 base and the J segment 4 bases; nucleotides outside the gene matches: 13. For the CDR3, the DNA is TGCAGCGTTGAAGGGGAAATAGGGGGCGCCGGTTACAATGAGCAGTTCTTC. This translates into CSVEGEIGGAGYNEQFF.

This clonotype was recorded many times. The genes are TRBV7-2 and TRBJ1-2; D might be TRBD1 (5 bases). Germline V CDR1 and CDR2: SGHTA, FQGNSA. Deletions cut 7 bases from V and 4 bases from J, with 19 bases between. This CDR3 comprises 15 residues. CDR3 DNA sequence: TGTGCCAGCACCCCTCCCACGACAGCCGTCTATGGCTACACCTTC. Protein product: CASTPPTTAVYGYTF.

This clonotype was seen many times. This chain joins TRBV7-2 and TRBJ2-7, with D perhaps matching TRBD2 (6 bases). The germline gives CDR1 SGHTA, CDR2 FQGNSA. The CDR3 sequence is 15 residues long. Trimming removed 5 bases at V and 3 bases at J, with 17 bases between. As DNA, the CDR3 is TGTGCCAGCAGCCGCGCCAGAACGGGGGTCTACGAGCAGTACTTC. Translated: CASSRARTGVYEQYF.

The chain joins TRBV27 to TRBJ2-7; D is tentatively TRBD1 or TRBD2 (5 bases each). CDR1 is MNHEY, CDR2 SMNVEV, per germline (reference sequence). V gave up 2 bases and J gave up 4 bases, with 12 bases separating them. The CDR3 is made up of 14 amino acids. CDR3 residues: CASSLGTEAYEQYF. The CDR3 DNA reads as TGTGCCAGCAGTTTAGGGACGGAGGCTTACGAGCAGTACTTC.

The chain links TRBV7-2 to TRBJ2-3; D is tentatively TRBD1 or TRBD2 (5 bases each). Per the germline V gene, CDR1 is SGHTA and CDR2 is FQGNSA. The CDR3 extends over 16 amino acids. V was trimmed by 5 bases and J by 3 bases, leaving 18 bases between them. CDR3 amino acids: CASSLGHGLGTDTQYF. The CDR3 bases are TGTGCCAGCAGCCTCGGACACGGACTGGGGACAGATACGCAGTATTTT.

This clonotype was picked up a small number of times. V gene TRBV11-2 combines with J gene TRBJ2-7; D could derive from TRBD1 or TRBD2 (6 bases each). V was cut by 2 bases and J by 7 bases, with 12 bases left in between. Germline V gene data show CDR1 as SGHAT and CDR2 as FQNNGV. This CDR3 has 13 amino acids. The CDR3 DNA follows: TGTGCCAGCAGCTTAACCGGGGGCGAGGAGCAGTACTTC. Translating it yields CASSLTGGEEQYF.